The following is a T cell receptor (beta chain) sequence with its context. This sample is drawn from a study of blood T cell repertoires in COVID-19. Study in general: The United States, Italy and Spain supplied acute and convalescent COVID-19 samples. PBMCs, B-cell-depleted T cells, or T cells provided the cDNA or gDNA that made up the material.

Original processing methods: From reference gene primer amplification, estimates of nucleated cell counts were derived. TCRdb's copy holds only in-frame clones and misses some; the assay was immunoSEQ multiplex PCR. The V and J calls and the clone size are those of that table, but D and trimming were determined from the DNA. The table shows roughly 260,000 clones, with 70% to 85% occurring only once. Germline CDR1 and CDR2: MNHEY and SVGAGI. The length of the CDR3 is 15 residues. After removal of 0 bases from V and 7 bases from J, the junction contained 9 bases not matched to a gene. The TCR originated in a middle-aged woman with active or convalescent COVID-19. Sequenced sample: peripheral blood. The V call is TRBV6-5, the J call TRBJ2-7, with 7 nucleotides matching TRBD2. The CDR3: CASSYSWGGMGEQYF. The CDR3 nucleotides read TGTGCCAGCAGTTACTCCTGGGGGGGGATGGGGGAGCAGTACTTC.